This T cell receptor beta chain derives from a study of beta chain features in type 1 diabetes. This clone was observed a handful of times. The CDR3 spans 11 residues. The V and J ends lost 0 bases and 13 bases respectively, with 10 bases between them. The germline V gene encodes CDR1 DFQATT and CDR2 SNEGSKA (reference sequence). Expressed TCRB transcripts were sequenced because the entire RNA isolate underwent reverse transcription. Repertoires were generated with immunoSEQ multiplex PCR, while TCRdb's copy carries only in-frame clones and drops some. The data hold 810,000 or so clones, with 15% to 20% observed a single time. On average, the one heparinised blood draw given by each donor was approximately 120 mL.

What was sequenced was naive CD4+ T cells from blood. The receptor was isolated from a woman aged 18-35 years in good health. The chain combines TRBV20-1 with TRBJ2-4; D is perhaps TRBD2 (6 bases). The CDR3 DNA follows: TGCAGTGCTAGAGATATGCGGGACCAGTACTTC. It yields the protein CSARDMRDQYF.